A selection of T cell receptor beta chains follows, all from one sample in a study of regulatory T cells in long-lasting Graves disease. TCRdb ran MiXCR on the multiplex PCR reads and lists one entry per CDR3 protein. Of hundreds of thousands of distinct CDR3 sequences listed, about a fifth are singletons. The sample consisted of peripheral blood mononuclear cells (PBMCs), taken when the disease was refractory, from a patient treated with antithyroid drugs. The receptor set was obtained from a female donor with Graves disease. Each CDR3 is given with its conserved first and last residue. The order of the fields is clone size, J gene, D gene, V gene, CDR3 DNA, CDR3 protein. D genes are given only for firm matches. Not every row has a clone size; where given, it reads once, few, many or a size class.

>NA|TRBJ1-1|TRBD1|TRBV29-1
TGCAGCGTGGCCGGGACAGGGGCTCTGGAAGCTTTCTTT
CSVAGTGALEAFF
>NA|TRBJ2-7|NA|TRBV5-1
TGCGCCAGCAGCCCCCGGGCAGACAGCGACGAGCAGTACTTC
CASSPRADSDEQYF
>NA|TRBJ2-7|NA|TRBV5-6
TGTGCCAGCAGCTCTAGACGGCGGAACTACGAGCAGTACTTC
CASSSRRRNYEQYF
>NA|TRBJ1-1|NA|TRBV7-6
TGTGCCAGCAGCTTATTCGCACCCCAGGCCAACACTGAAGCTTTCTTT
CASSLFAPQANTEAFF
>NA|TRBJ2-2|NA|TRBV29-1
TGCAGCGTTGAGGTGGACTGGAGGAACACCGGGGAGCTGTTTTTT
CSVEVDWRNTGELFF
>NA|TRBJ1-5|NA|TRBV4-1
TGCGCCAGCAGCGTAACGGGGGGTAGCAATCAGCCCCAGCATTTT
CASSVTGGSNQPQHF
>NA|TRBJ2-7|TRBD2|TRBV5-1
TGCGCCAGCAGCTCGTATACCAGGGGACTAGCGGGAGAAAGGTACGAGCAGTACTTC
CASSSYTRGLAGERYEQYF
>NA|TRBJ2-7|TRBD2|TRBV29-1
TGCAGCGTTGCCCTCGGGGGGAGGGTAGAAGAGCAGTACTTC
CSVALGGRVEEQYF
>many|TRBJ1-5|NA|TRBV7-9
TGTGCCAGCAGCTTAGAAGGGGCTCAACAGCCCCAGCATTTT
CASSLEGAQQPQHF
>NA|TRBJ2-7|TRBD1|TRBV6-2/TRBV6-3
TGTGCCAGCAGTGAACCCGGACAGGCATCCTACGAGCAGTACTTC
CASSEPGQASYEQYF
>many|TRBJ1-1|NA|TRBV19
TGTGCCAGTAGGAACAGGCCCGACTGGAAAGCTTTCTTT
CASRNRPDWKAFF
>few|TRBJ1-2|NA|TRBV5-1
TGCGCCAGCAGCTTGGAGGTGTCCCGGAGCGGCTATGGCTACACCTTC
CASSLEVSRSGYGYTF
>many|TRBJ2-7|NA|TRBV5-5
TGTGCCAGCAGCTTGGCTTTCTACGAGCAGTACTTC
CASSLAFYEQYF
>many|TRBJ1-1|NA|TRBV28
TGTGCCAGCAGTTTATACGGAGACCCGAACACTGAAGCTTTCTTT
CASSLYGDPNTEAFF
>few|TRBJ2-7|NA|TRBV5-5
TGTGCCAGCAGCTTGGACCCCGCTTCCAGCTACGAGCAGTACTTC
CASSLDPASSYEQYF
>many|TRBJ1-2|NA|TRBV5-1
TGTGCCAGCAGCTTGCGGGCCTCGGACTATGGCTACACCTTC
CASSLRASDYGYTF
>few|TRBJ2-1|NA|TRBV6-2/TRBV6-3
TGTGCCAGCAGGACAGGATTGGGGAAGCAGTTCTTC
CASRTGLGKQFF
>few|TRBJ2-7|NA|TRBV6-2/TRBV6-3
TGTGCCAGCGGGGGGACGGTCGTCTACGAGCAGTACTTC
CASGGTVVYEQYF
>many|TRBJ2-7|NA|TRBV7-9
TGTGCCAGCAGCCCCCCGGACAGCTACGAGCAGTACTTC
CASSPPDSYEQYF
>many|TRBJ1-1|NA|TRBV6-2/TRBV6-3
TGTGCCAGCAGTTTGACCGGGACGGTTCTCACTGAAGCTTTCTTT
CASSLTGTVLTEAFF